The rows below give T cell receptor beta chains drawn from one sample of a study of T cell changes during pregnancy in multiple sclerosis. The repertoire was sequenced with immunoSEQ multiplex PCR; TCRdb's copy has only in-frame clones and lacks some. The repertoire consists of tens of thousands of clones, with roughly 85% occurring once and the leading ten covering more than 0.7%. Here the sequenced sample was CD4+ T cells from peripheral blood mononuclear cells, taken after pregnancy. These receptors originate from a female donor with multiple sclerosis, enrolled in a pregnancy study. Both conserved end residues are part of each CDR3. The D gene is left open where the match is weak. Where a row states a size, it is once, few, many or the class of an expanded clone; other rows omit it.

. | TRBJ1-2 | TRBV2 | . | CASSVLRGRGYTF | TGTGCCAGCAGTGTCTTAAGGGGCAGAGGCTACACCTTC
many | TRBJ1-1 | TRBV30 | . | CAWSWEGEAFF | TGTGCCTGGAGTTGGGAGGGTGAAGCTTTCTTT
. | TRBJ2-5 | TRBV5-6 | . | CASSLWGVAVETQYF | TGTGCCAGCAGCCTATGGGGCGTGGCCGTGGAGACCCAGTACTTC
. | TRBJ2-7 | TRBV2 | TRBD2 | CATSSGSYEQYF | TGTGCCACTTCTAGCGGCTCCTACGAGCAGTACTTC
. | TRBJ1-1 | TRBV5-4 | . | CASSLQGWVTEAFF | TGTGCCAGCAGCTTGCAGGGGTGGGTGACTGAAGCTTTCTTT
. | TRBJ2-7 | TRBV5-8 | TRBD1 | CASSIGTDYEQYF | TGTGCCAGCAGCATAGGGACAGACTACGAGCAGTACTTC
. | TRBJ2-7 | TRBV7-6 | TRBD1 | CASSSRGRPYEQYF | TGTGCCAGCAGCTCCAGGGGGCGTCCCTACGAGCAGTACTTC
. | TRBJ2-7 | TRBV5-1 | TRBD1 | CASSSGTGSHSYEQYF | TGCGCCAGCAGCTCCGGGACAGGGTCCCACTCCTACGAGCAGTACTTC
. | TRBJ1-2 | TRBV6-5 | . | CASSYAGNYGYTF | TGTGCCAGCAGTTATGCAGGGAACTATGGCTACACCTTC
. | TRBJ1-1 | TRBV30 | . | CAWSVPQGINTEAFF | TGTGCCTGGAGTGTCCCCCAGGGAATTAACACTGAAGCTTTCTTT
. | TRBJ2-3 | TRBV9 | TRBD2 | CASSGTSGTDTQYF | TGTGCCAGCAGCGGGACTAGCGGCACAGATACGCAGTATTTT
. | TRBJ1-5 | TRBV19 | . | CASSIDHGRAQPQHF | TGTGCCAGTAGTATAGATCATGGGAGGGCTCAGCCCCAGCATTTT
. | TRBJ1-2 | TRBV6-5 | . | CASSSAGPSWGGYTF | TGTGCCAGCAGTTCCGCGGGGCCTTCGTGGGGTGGCTACACCTTC
. | TRBJ2-1 | TRBV7-2 | . | CASRRGTVSSYNEQFF | TGTGCCAGCAGACGGGGGACAGTCAGCTCCTACAATGAGCAGTTCTTC
. | TRBJ1-2 | TRBV4-2 | . | CASSQERATPHYGYTF | TGTGCCAGCAGCCAAGAGAGGGCAACCCCCCACTATGGCTACACCTTC
. | TRBJ2-7 | TRBV10-1 | TRBD1 | CASSDAGTGGNEQYF | TGCGCCAGCAGTGATGCCGGGACAGGGGGCAACGAGCAGTACTTC
. | TRBJ1-2 | TRBV28 | . | CASSEGVGGYTF | TGTGCCAGCAGCGAGGGCGTAGGGGGCTACACCTTC
. | TRBJ2-5 | TRBV19 | TRBD1 | CATLGRGQGQETQYF | TGTGCCACCCTAGGGCGGGGACAGGGGCAAGAGACCCAGTACTTC
. | TRBJ1-1 | TRBV10-1 | . | CASSESGGARSAFF | TGCGCCAGCAGTGAGTCAGGGGGGGCACGGTCGGCTTTCTTT
. | TRBJ2-7 | TRBV5-1 | TRBD1 | CASSFRDRADYEQYF | TGCGCCAGCAGCTTCCGGGACAGGGCTGACTACGAGCAGTACTTC
. | TRBJ2-3 | TRBV7-3 | TRBD2 | CASSLPGSASGGTDTQYF | TGTGCCAGCAGCCTACCAGGTTCAGCTAGCGGGGGCACAGATACGCAGTATTTT
. | TRBJ2-1 | TRBV19 | . | CASSPRRMDNEQFF | TGTGCCAGTAGTCCCCGCAGGATGGACAATGAGCAGTTCTTC
once | TRBJ2-1 | TRBV4-2 | TRBD2 | CASSQDPTSGFNEQFF | TGTGCCAGCAGCCAAGATCCGACTAGCGGGTTTAATGAGCAGTTCTTC
. | TRBJ1-2 | TRBV7-9 | . | CASSLGPGSMGYTF | TGTGCCAGCAGCTTAGGCCCGGGATCCATGGGCTACACCTTC
. | TRBJ2-5 | TRBV10-2 | . | CASSESPGLQETQYF | TGCGCCAGCAGTGAGTCTCCGGGACTCCAAGAGACCCAGTACTTC
. | TRBJ2-7 | TRBV5-1 | . | CASREGSYEQYF | TGCGCCAGCAGGGAGGGCTCCTACGAGCAGTACTTC
. | TRBJ1-6 | TRBV18 | . | CASSPRTGDNSPLHF | TGTGCCAGCTCACCGCGGACGGGGGATAATTCACCCCTCCACTTT
. | TRBJ2-3 | TRBV5-1 | TRBD2 | CASSLVWTSGVLPPDTQYF | TGCGCCAGCAGCTTGGTGTGGACTAGCGGGGTCCTCCCCCCAGATACGCAGTATTTT
once | TRBJ2-7 | TRBV10-3 | . | CAISELRDPYEQYF | TGTGCCATCAGTGAGTTGCGAGATCCCTACGAGCAGTACTTC
. | TRBJ1-5 | TRBV7-8 | . | CASSLTNGLNQPQHF | TGTGCCAGCAGCTTAACTAACGGCCTCAATCAGCCCCAGCATTTT
. | TRBJ1-1 | TRBV19 | . | CASKQNTEAFF | TGTGCCAGTAAACAGAACACTGAAGCTTTCTTT
. | TRBJ2-5 | TRBV29-1 | TRBD2 | CSVDSGGTQETQYF | TGCAGCGTTGACAGCGGGGGGACCCAAGAGACCCAGTACTTC
. | TRBJ1-2 | TRBV2 | . | CASSPSGTRGYYGYTF | TGTGCCAGCAGTCCCTCGGGGACAAGGGGGTACTATGGCTACACCTTC
once | TRBJ2-3 | TRBV4-2 | TRBD2 | CASSRSGGSTDTQYF | TGTGCCAGCAGCCGGTCGGGGGGTAGCACAGATACGCAGTATTTT
. | TRBJ2-1 | TRBV4-1 | TRBD2 | CASSQDGSGGASEQFF | TGCGCCAGCAGCCAAGATGGAAGCGGGGGGGCTAGTGAGCAGTTCTTC
. | TRBJ1-2 | TRBV14 | . | CASSQEFGGATNYGYTF | TGTGCCAGCAGCCAAGAATTCGGCGGGGCAACAAACTATGGCTACACCTTC
. | TRBJ1-5 | TRBV7-9 | . | CASSLTAGESQHF | TGTGCCAGCAGCTTAACCGCCGGTGAATCCCAGCATTTT
. | TRBJ1-5 | TRBV19 | . | CASSFGEDQPQHF | TGTGCCAGTAGTTTCGGGGAGGATCAGCCCCAGCATTTT
. | TRBJ1-5 | TRBV6-1 | TRBD1 | CASIRGTGGQPQHF | TGTGCCAGCATTCGGGGGACAGGGGGTCAGCCCCAGCATTTT
. | TRBJ2-3 | TRBV5-1 | TRBD1 | CASRQGARTDTQYF | TGCGCCAGCCGCCAGGGGGCCCGCACAGATACGCAGTATTTT
few | TRBJ2-7 | TRBV4-3 | TRBD1 | CASSRGQGANEQYF | TGCGCCAGCAGCCGAGGACAGGGGGCTAACGAGCAGTACTTC
. | TRBJ1-2 | TRBV6-5 | . | CASTRLGRDYGYTF | TGTGCCAGCACCAGACTCGGTCGGGACTATGGCTACACCTTC
. | TRBJ2-1 | TRBV6-5 | TRBD2 | CASRDSGGASNEQFF | TGTGCCAGCAGGGATAGCGGGGGGGCCTCTAATGAGCAGTTCTTC
. | TRBJ1-6 | TRBV5-1 | . | CASSLLVGGDNSPLHF | TGCGCCAGCAGCTTGTTGGTTGGAGGGGATAATTCACCCCTCCACTTT
few | TRBJ2-5 | TRBV7-2 | TRBD1 | CASSSFPRGNQETQYF | TGTGCCAGCAGCAGTTTCCCCAGGGGGAACCAAGAGACCCAGTACTTC
. | TRBJ1-2 | TRBV4-1 | TRBD1 | CASSAGDRDSYGYTF | TGCGCCAGCAGCGCAGGCGACCGGGACAGCTATGGCTACACCTTC